This TCR beta chain was documented in a study of human T cells and chemical hapten exposure. Study context: During the approximately 24-week study period, patients had diphenylcyclopropenone applied to the scalp every week.

Germline lookup yields CDR1 SGDLS and CDR2 YYNGEE. The V gene lost 3 bases and the J gene lost 1 base, with 8 bases spanning the gap. There are 14 residues in the CDR3. In its sample, this clonotype was seen a few times. Time point denoted: patch test 1, 2 weeks after DPC sensitization. Treatment defined: therapeutic diphenylcyclopropenone sensitization with weekly scalp DPC. Before extraction, the whole blood was not fractionated, and total RNA was taken from it. For the library, individual cDNA molecules each received unique molecular identifiers. The authors' processing: A per-sample median of roughly 100,000 TCRs was observed, with a range of about 23,224 to 690,600. TCRdb re-called the RACE reads through MiXCR, storing one row per CDR3 protein. What appears here as the V and J calls and clone size reflects TCRdb's work, not the paper's. The data show about 49,000 distinct CDR3 sequences, about 9% seen once.

The sample consisted of whole blood, taken in connection with sensitization to the hapten diphenylcyclopropenone (DPC). This TCR was sampled from a woman in her forties or fifties with alopecia areata. Some clones in this sample may be carry-over from other donors' samples. The rearrangement links TRBV9 to TRBJ1-5; possible D gene TRBD1, 6 bases. DNA of the CDR3: TGTGCCAGCAGCGCGGGACAAAGCAATCAGCCCCAGCATTTT. It yields the protein CASSAGQSNQPQHF.